Following are 24 T cell receptor beta chains from one sample sequenced in a study of high-grade serous ovarian cancer treatment subgroups (dated by TCRdb to 2020 to 2022). Tumor samples were obtained before definitive surgery or chemotherapy. Library preparation employed the immunoSEQ multiplex PCR assay. Entries here come from immuneACCESS through TCRdb and include only in-frame sequences with V and J called. Some clones fail to appear in such tables; in the studies checked, an unresolved V gene covers under half of the shortfall, and the cause of the remainder is unknown. This sample lists roughly 20,000 clones; roughly four fifths were detected once. About 6% of the sample is in the top ten clones. The specimen sequenced was tumor tissue. The source is a human donor with high-grade serous ovarian cancer.

The chain employs TRBV7-2 and TRBJ1-1, with D perhaps matching TRBD1 (5 bases). This CDR3 has 13 residues. CDR1 and CDR2 from the germline V gene are SGHTA and FQGNSA. V shed 1 base and J shed 4 bases, with 7 bases lying between them. In nucleotides, the CDR3 is TGTGCCAGCAGCTTAGGGGGGGTCACTGAAGCTTTCTTT. Its protein is CASSLGGVTEAFF.

This clone was counted a single time. V is TRBV19 and J is TRBJ2-7; TRBD2 aligns across 14 bases. This CDR3 is 17 amino acids long. V shed 5 bases, J shed 0 bases, and the junction held 6 bases outside the gene matches. Germline V CDR1 and CDR2: LNHDA, SQIVND (reference sequence). CDR3 in DNA: TGTGCCAGTAGTCGGACTAGCGGGAGGACCAGCTCCTACGAGCAGTACTTC. Its translation: CASSRTSGRTSSYEQYF.

This chain links TRBV27 with TRBJ2-7; D is tentatively TRBD1 or TRBD2 (5 bases each). The ends were cut back, 5 bases at V and 4 bases at J, with 9 bases in the middle. CDR1 and CDR2 from the germline V gene are MNHEY and SMNVEV (reference sequence). The CDR3 has 12 amino acids. The DNA of the CDR3 is TGTGCCAGCAGTACTTGGGGGTACGAGCAGTACTTC. As protein: CASSTWGYEQYF.

The sample holds a few counts of this clone. The chain links TRBV4-2 to TRBJ1-2; 9 bases are shared with TRBD1. V shed 5 bases and J 4 bases; nucleotides not matched to a gene: 8. The CDR3 contains 15 residues. In germline, CDR1 is LGHNA, CDR2 YNFKEQ. CDR3 sequence reads: CASSSRDRVPYGYTF. For the CDR3, the DNA is TGTGCCAGCAGCTCTCGGGACAGGGTTCCCTATGGCTACACCTTC.

J is TRBJ1-4 and V is TRBV18; D unresolved. The V gene lost 5 bases and the J gene lost 15 bases, with 19 bases spanning the gap. Germline V lookup: CDR1 KGHSH, CDR2 LQKENI. The CDR3 has 13 amino acids. The CDR3 DNA follows: TGTGCCAGCTCATTCGGCGGCGCTGGGGAGGTGTTTTTT. Protein: CASSFGGAGEVFF.

This chain connects TRBV4-3 to TRBJ1-3; 7 positions match TRBD1. The CDR3 is 14 residues long. With 6 bases clipped from V and 2 bases from J, the junction kept 4 bases outside the gene matches. Per the germline V gene, CDR1 is LGHNA and CDR2 is YSLEER. CDR3 in amino acids: CASSYDRAGNTIYF. The DNA for the CDR3 is TGCGCCAGCAGTTACGACAGGGCTGGAAACACCATATATTTT.

Only a few counts were recorded for this clone. The gene calls are TRBV19 and TRBJ1-1; D is unresolved. This CDR3 has 13 amino acids. Germline CDR1 is LNHDA and CDR2 is SQIVND (reference sequence). Deletions cut 8 bases from V and 4 bases from J, with 14 bases between. The CDR3 sequence: CASPGPVGTEAFF. CDR3 in DNA: TGTGCCAGTCCCGGCCCCGTCGGCACTGAAGCTTTCTTT. The whole variable domain, filled in from reference TRBV19 and TRBJ1-1, reads DGGITQSPKYLFRKEGQNVTLSCEQNLNHDAMYWYRQDPGQGLRLIYYSQIVNDFQKGDIAEGYSVSREKKESFPLTVTSAQKNPTAFYLCASPGPVGTEAFFGQGTRLTVV.

CDR3 DNA: TGTGCCAGCAGCCCGTGGCTACTAGCGGGAGGGCCTGGCAATGAGCAGTTCTTC. Its protein is CASSPWLLAGGPGNEQFF. The chain carries TRBV7-2 and TRBJ2-1, with 13 bases that match TRBD2. The V segment lost 5 bases and the J segment 6 bases; nucleotides outside the gene matches: 13. Germline loops: CDR1 SGHTA, CDR2 FQGNSA. The length of the CDR3 is 18 residues.

V and J are TRBV2 and TRBJ2-7, with a tentative D call TRBD2 (5 bases). The germline V and J ends were trimmed by 1 base and 2 bases, with 15 bases remaining between them. CDR3 length: 16 amino acids. Germline V gene lookup returns CDR1 SNHLY and CDR2 FYNNEI. CDR3 in DNA: TGTGCCAGCAGTGAAGATCGGGCGGGTTATACCTACGAGCAGTACTTC. This translates into CASSEDRAGYTYEQYF.

This clone was detected only a few times. V is TRBV5-6 and J is TRBJ1-4, with 7 nucleotides matching TRBD1. The V gene's germline CDR1 is SGHDT and CDR2 YYEEEE. J gave up 2 bases and V 4 bases, and 2 bases lay outside the gene matches. The CDR3 is 14 amino acids. CDR3 sequence: CASSTGQTNEKLFF. In DNA, the CDR3 is TGTGCCAGCAGCACGGGACAGACTAATGAAAAACTGTTTTTT.

V usage is TRBV10-3 and J usage is TRBJ2-7; no clear D gene. The CDR3 runs to 12 residues. Germline lookup yields CDR1 ENHRY and CDR2 SYGVKD. Trimming took 1 base from V and 2 from J, leaving 3 bases between them. In nucleotides, the CDR3 is TGTGCCATCAGTGAGTACGCCTACGAGCAGTACTTC. This encodes CAISEYAYEQYF.

Turning to this clone: One end of the junction varies from germline; a read error may be responsible. J is TRBJ2-7 and V is TRBV4-2; TRBD1 is a possible D gene (6 bases). This CDR3 contains 13 residues. CDR1 LGHNA and CDR2 YNFKEQ come from the germline V gene. CDR3 nucleotide sequence: TGTGCCAGCAGCCAATCCCTCCGAGGGGACAACGTCTTC. As protein: CASSQSLRGDNVF.

This clone appeared once. This sequence joins TRBV4-2 and TRBJ1-1; D is undetermined. The CDR3 sequence is 16 residues long. Germline V gives CDR1 LGHNA, CDR2 YNFKEQ. The V end lost 0 bases, the J end lost 3 bases, and 14 bases lay between the germline ends. This CDR3 reads CASSQEMSARYTEAFF. CDR3 DNA sequence: TGTGCCAGCAGCCAAGAAATGTCAGCTCGCTACACTGAAGCTTTCTTT.

V usage is TRBV7-2 and J usage is TRBJ2-2, with D perhaps TRBD1 or TRBD2 (6 bases each). The germline CDR1 and CDR2 sequences are SGHTA and FQGNSA. V lost 3 bases to trimming and J lost 3 bases, with 14 bases between them. This CDR3 region has 16 residues. The CDR3 region has the DNA TGTGCCAGCAGCTTCTCGGGGGCCCCTTACACCGGGGAGCTGTTTTTT. It yields the protein CASSFSGAPYTGELFF. Full variable domain (rest looked up from reference TRBV7-2 and TRBJ2-2): GAGVSQSPSNKVTEKGKDVELRCDPISGHTALYWYRQSLGQGLEFLIYFQGNSAPDKSGLPSDRFSAERTGGSVSTLTIQRTQQEDSAVYLCASSFSGAPYTGELFFGEGSRLTVL.

V is TRBV4-3 and J is TRBJ1-3, with D possibly matching TRBD1 (5 bases). The CDR3 is 17 residues long. The V gene's germline CDR1 is LGHNA and CDR2 YSLEER. The V gene lost 2 bases and the J gene lost 0 bases, with 14 bases spanning the gap. The CDR3, as DNA: TGCGCCAGCAGCCAATCCAGGGCCTTATACTCTGGAAACACCATATATTTT. Protein: CASSQSRALYSGNTIYF.

This clone is classed as large (0.1 to 1%). The chain couples TRBV2 to TRBJ1-1, with D perhaps TRBD1 (6 bases). The CDR3 consists of 12 residues. Deletions cut 6 bases from V and 7 bases from J, with 12 bases between. Germline CDR1 is SNHLY and CDR2 is FYNNEI. CDR3 nucleotides: TGTGCCAGCAGCGGAGCAGGGGTTGAAGCTTTCTTT. Its translation is CASSGAGVEAFF.

This chain links TRBV5-6 with TRBJ2-5, with D tentatively TRBD2 (6 bases). V lost 9 bases and J 5 bases, leaving 20 bases between the germline ends. This CDR3 has 14 amino acids. From germline, CDR1 is SGHDT and CDR2 YYEEEE. As DNA, the CDR3 is TGTGCCACCCAAATCCTCGGGGAGGTGGAGACCCAGTACTTC. Its translation is CATQILGEVETQYF.

V and J are TRBV13 and TRBJ2-3; 8 bases agree with TRBD2. From germline, CDR1 is PRHDT and CDR2 FYEKMQ (reference sequence). The V segment lost 4 bases and the J segment 4 bases; nucleotides outside the gene matches: 16. This CDR3 is built from 18 residues. CDR3 region: CASSSLARAGGLPDTQYF. The CDR3 DNA reads as TGTGCCAGCAGCTCCCTGGCGAGGGCGGGAGGACTCCCAGATACGCAGTATTTT. The entire variable domain, with the rest obtained from reference TRBV13 and TRBJ2-3, is as follows: AAGVIQSPRHLIKEKRETATLKCYPIPRHDTVYWYQQGPGQDPQFLISFYEKMQSDKGSIPDRFSAQQFSDYHSELNMSSLELGDSALYFCASSSLARAGGLPDTQYFGPGTRLTVL.

V is TRBV30 and J is TRBJ1-2; D is possibly TRBD1 (5 bases). Germline V gives CDR1 GTSNPN, CDR2 SVGIG (reference sequence). V lost 2 bases and J lost 4, with 17 bases in between. There are 15 residues in the CDR3. CDR3 in amino acids: CAWSTPGGGSYGYTF. As DNA, the CDR3 is TGTGCCTGGAGTACCCCTGGGGGGGGGAGCTATGGCTACACCTTC. Full variable domain (rest looked up from reference TRBV30 and TRBJ1-2): SQTIHQWPATLVQPVGSPLSLECTVEGTSNPNLYWYRQAAGRGLQLLFYSVGIGQISSEVPQNLSASRPQDRQFILSSKKLLLSDSGFYLCAWSTPGGGSYGYTFGSGTRLTVV.

By sample share, this clone is large. V is TRBV2 and J is TRBJ2-1; 13 positions match TRBD2. Germline V gives CDR1 SNHLY, CDR2 FYNNEI. J was trimmed by 7 bases and V by 6 bases; bases with no gene match: 12. This CDR3 spans 17 amino acids. CDR3 residues: CASSYGLAGEGGNEQFF. Here the CDR3 DNA reads TGTGCCAGCAGCTACGGACTAGCGGGAGAGGGAGGGAATGAGCAGTTCTTC.

The gene calls are TRBV11-1 and TRBJ2-1, with D perhaps matching TRBD1 (5 bases). V was pared by 2 bases and J by 0 bases, with 11 bases between. CDR3 length: 16 residues. Germline V lookup: CDR1 SGHAT, CDR2 FQDESV (reference sequence). The CDR3 sequence: CASSLFRQGSYNEQFF. DNA of the CDR3: TGTGCCAGCAGCTTATTTAGGCAGGGCTCCTACAATGAGCAGTTCTTC.

The chain recombines TRBV25-1 with TRBJ2-1; D might be TRBD2 (5 bases). Germline V gene sequence: CDR1 MGHDK, CDR2 SYGVNS. With 4 bases removed from V and 0 bases from J, the gap between germline ends came to 10 bases. The CDR3 has 15 residues. In nucleotides, the CDR3 is TGTGCCAGCAGTGGCGGGCGGAGCTCCTACAATGAGCAGTTCTTC. Translating it yields CASSGGRSSYNEQFF.

This chain links TRBV28 with TRBJ2-7, with D possibly called TRBD1 or TRBD2 (5 bases each). Germline CDR1 is MDHEN and CDR2 is SYDVKM. Trimming shortened V by 8 bases and J by 7 bases, and 18 bases separated the two germline ends. This CDR3 is built from 13 residues. The CDR3 DNA is TGTGCCAGCGCTACCGGGGCCCCTGGGGAGCAGTACTTC. Amino acids: CASATGAPGEQYF.

This clone has only one observation. CDR3 nucleotide sequence: TGTGCCAGCAGTTTTTCCGTGGGGAGCTCCTACGAGCAGTACTTC. Its protein is CASSFSVGSSYEQYF. This chain joins TRBV6-5 and TRBJ2-7; D may be TRBD2 (5 bases). Germline V gives CDR1 MNHEY, CDR2 SVGAGI. Trimming pared 4 bases from V and 0 bases from J, leaving 13 bases between. This CDR3 contains 15 residues.